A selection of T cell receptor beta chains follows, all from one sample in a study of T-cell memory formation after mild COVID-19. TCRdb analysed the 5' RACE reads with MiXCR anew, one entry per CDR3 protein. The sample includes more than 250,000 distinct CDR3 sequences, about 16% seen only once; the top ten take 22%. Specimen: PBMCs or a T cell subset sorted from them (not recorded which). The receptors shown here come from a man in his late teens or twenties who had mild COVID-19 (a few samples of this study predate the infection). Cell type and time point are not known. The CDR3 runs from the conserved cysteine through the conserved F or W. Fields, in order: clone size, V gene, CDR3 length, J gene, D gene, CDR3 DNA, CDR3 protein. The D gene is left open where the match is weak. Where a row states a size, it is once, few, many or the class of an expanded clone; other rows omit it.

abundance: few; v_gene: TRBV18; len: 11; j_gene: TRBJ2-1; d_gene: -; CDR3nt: TGTGCCAGCTCTTTTACGAATGAGCAGTTCTTC; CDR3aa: CASSFTNEQFF
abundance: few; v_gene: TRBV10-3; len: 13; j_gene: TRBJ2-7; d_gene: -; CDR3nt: TGTGCCATCAGTGAGTCAGAGGACTACGAGCAGTACTTC; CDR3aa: CAISESEDYEQYF
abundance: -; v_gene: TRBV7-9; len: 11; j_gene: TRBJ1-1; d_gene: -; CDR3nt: TGTGCCCAGCAACTGTACGTTGAAGCTTTCTTT; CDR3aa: CAQQLYVEAFF
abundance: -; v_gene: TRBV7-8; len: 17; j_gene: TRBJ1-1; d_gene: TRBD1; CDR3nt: TGTGCCAGCAGCTCACAAGACAGGGGGATCATGAACACTGAAGCTTTCTTT; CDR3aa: CASSSQDRGIMNTEAFF
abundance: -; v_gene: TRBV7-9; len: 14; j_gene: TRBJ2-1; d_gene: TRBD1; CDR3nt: TGTGCCAGCAGCAGGACAGGGGCCTACAATGAGCAGTTCTTC; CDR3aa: CASSRTGAYNEQFF
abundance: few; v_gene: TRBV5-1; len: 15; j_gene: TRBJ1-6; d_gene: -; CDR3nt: TGCGCCAGCAGCCGATTAGGCAGTATGAATTCACCCCTCCACTTT; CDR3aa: CASSRLGSMNSPLHF
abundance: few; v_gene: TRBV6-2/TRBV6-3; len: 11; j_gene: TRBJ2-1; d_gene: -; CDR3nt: TGTGCCAGCAGTGAGGGGGGTGAGCAGTTCTTC; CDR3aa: CASSEGGEQFF
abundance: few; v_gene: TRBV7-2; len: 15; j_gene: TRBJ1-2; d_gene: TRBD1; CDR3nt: TGTGCCAGCAGCTGGGGACAGGGGGCTCTCTATGGCTACACCTTC; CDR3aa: CASSWGQGALYGYTF
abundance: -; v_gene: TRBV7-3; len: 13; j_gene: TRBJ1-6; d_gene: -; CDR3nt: TGTGCCAGTAGGGTAGGCCCAAATTCACCCCTCCACTTT; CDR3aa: CASRVGPNSPLHF
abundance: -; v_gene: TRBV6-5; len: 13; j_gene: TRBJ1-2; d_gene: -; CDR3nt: TGTGCCAGCAGTTACTCGCGGGTCCATGGCTACACCTTC; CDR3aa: CASSYSRVHGYTF
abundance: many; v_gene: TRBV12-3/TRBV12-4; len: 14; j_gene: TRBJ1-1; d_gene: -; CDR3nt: TGTGCCAGCAGTTTAAACCTAGAGAACACTGAAGCTTTCTTT; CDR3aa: CASSLNLENTEAFF
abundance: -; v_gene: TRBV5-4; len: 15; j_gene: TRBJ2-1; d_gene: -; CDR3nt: TGTGCCAGCAGCTTGGATACGCGGGCGAGGTATGAGCAGTTCTTC; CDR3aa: CASSLDTRARYEQFF
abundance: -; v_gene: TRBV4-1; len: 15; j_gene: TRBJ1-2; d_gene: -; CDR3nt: TGCGCCAGCAGCCATCCGAACACGGGAGACTATGGCTACACCTTC; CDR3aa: CASSHPNTGDYGYTF
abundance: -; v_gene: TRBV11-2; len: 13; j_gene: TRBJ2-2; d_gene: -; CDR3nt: TGTGCCAGCAGCCCCCGGCGTCACGGGGAGCTGTTTTTT; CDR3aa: CASSPRRHGELFF
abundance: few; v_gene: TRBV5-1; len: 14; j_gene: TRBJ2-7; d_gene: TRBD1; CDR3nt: TGCGCCAGCAGCTTCGGACAGGGGGTGGACGAGCAGTACTTC; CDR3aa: CASSFGQGVDEQYF
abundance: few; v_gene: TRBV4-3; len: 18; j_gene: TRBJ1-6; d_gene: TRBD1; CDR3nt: TGCGCCAGCAGCCTAGGGCGGAGGGGGCTAGGGGATAATTCACCCCTCCACTTT; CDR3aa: CASSLGRRGLGDNSPLHF
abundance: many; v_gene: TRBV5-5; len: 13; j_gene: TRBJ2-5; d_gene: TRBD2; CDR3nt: TGTGCCAGCCTTCCCGGGGGGTCAGAGACCCAGTACTTC; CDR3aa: CASLPGGSETQYF
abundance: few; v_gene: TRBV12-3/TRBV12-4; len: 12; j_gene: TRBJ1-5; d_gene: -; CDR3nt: TGTGCCAGCAGTAACAGGGCTCAGCCCCAGCATTTT; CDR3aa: CASSNRAQPQHF
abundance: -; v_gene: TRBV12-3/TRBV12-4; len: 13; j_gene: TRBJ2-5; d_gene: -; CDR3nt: TGTGCCAGCACCTTCTCAGGGGAAGAGACCCAGTACTTC; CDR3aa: CASTFSGEETQYF
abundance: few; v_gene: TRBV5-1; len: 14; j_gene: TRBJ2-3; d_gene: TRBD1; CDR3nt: TGCGCCAGCAGCCCCCTACAGGGGACAGATACGCAGTATTTT; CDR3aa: CASSPLQGTDTQYF
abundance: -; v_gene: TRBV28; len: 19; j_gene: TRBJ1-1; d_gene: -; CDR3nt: TGTGCCAGCAGTTTAAATCCAAACAGGAGAAAAGGCTTGAACACTGAAGCTTTCTTT; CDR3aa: CASSLNPNRRKGLNTEAFF
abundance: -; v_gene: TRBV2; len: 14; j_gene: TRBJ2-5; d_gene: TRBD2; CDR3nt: TGTGCCAGCAGAAGCGGGGGGGCCTTAGAGACCCAGTACTTC; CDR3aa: CASRSGGALETQYF
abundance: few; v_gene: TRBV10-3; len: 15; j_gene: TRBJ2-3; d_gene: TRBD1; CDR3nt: TGTGCCATCAGCTTAGCGACAGGGGGCGAGGATACGCAGTATTTT; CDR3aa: CAISLATGGEDTQYF
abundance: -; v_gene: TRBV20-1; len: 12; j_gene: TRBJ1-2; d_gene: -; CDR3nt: TGCAGTGCTAGGGACCCTAACTATGGCTACACCTTC; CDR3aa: CSARDPNYGYTF
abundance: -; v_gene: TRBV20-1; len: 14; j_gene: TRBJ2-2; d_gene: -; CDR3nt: TGCAGTGCTAAGACTCTATCGAACACCGGGGAGCTGTTTTTT; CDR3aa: CSAKTLSNTGELFF
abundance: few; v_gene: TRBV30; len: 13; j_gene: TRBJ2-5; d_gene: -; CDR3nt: TGTGCCTGGCTCAGGCGTTCGGGAGAGACCCAGTACTTC; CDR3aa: CAWLRRSGETQYF
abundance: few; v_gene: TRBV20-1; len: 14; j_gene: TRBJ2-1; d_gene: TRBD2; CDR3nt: TGCAGCTATAAAAGCCCGGGACTAGCGGGCGAGCAGTTCTTC; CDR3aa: CSYKSPGLAGEQFF
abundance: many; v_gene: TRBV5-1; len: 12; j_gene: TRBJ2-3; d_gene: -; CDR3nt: TGCGCCAGCAGCCCAGGGAGAGATACGCAGTATTTT; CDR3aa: CASSPGRDTQYF
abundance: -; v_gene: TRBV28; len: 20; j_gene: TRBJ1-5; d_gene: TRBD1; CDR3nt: TGTGCCAGGGGGACAGGCCGGGGATTAAACCCATCATATAGCAATCAGCCCCAGCATTTT; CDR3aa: CARGTGRGLNPSYSNQPQHF
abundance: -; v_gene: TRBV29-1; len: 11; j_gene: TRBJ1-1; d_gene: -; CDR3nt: TGCAGCGTTGAGGGGAACACTGAAGCTTTCTTT; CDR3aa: CSVEGNTEAFF
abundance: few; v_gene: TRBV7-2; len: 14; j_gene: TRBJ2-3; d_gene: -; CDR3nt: TGTGCCAGCACCTCCAGGGGTATTAGTGGTACGCAGTATTTT; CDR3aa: CASTSRGISGTQYF
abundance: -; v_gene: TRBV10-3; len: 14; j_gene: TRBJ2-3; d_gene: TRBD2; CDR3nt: TGTGCCATCAGCGTTAGCGGGGGAACAGATACGCAGTATTTT; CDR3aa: CAISVSGGTDTQYF
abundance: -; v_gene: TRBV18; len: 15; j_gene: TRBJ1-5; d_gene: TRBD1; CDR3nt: TGTGCCAGCTCACCGGGGGACAGGATCAATCAGCCCCAGCATTTT; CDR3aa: CASSPGDRINQPQHF
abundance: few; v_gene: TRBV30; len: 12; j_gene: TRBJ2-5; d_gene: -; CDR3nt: TGTGCCTGGCGGGGGGCCGGAGAGACCCAGTACTTC; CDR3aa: CAWRGAGETQYF
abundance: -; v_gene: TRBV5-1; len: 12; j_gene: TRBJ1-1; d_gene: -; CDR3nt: TGCGCCAGCAGTGTGGTGGGACCTGAAGCTTTCTTT; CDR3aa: CASSVVGPEAFF
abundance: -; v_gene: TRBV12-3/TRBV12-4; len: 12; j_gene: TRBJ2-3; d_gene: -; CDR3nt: TGTGCCAGCAGTTTGGGGGGACAGACGCAGTATTTT; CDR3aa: CASSLGGQTQYF
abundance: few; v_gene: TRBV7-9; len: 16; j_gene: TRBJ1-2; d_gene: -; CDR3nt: TGTGCCAGTGGGCGTATCCCCGAGGACTCCATCTATGGCTACACCTTC; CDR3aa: CASGRIPEDSIYGYTF
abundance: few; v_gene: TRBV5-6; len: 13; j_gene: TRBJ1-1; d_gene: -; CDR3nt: TGTGCCAGCAGCTTGATGTCGGGCACTGAAGCTTTCTTT; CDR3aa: CASSLMSGTEAFF
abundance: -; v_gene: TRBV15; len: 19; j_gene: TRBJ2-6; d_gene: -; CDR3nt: TGTGCCACCAGCAGAGATCGGTTCAGGGAGCGGCCTGGGGCCAACGTCCTGACTTTC; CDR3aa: CATSRDRFRERPGANVLTF
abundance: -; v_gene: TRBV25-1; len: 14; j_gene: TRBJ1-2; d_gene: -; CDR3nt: TGTGCCAGCAGTGAATATTTGCAGGGACAAGGCTACACCTTC; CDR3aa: CASSEYLQGQGYTF
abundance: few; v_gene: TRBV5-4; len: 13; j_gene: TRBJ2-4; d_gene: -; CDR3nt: TGTGCCAGCAGCTTATCCCAGGGGACCATTCAGTACTTC; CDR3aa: CASSLSQGTIQYF
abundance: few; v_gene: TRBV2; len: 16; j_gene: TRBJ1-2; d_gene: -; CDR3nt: TGTGCCAGTCCCGCCCCCGTTAGGGCAGGGGCTAACGGCTACACCTTC; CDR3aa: CASPAPVRAGANGYTF
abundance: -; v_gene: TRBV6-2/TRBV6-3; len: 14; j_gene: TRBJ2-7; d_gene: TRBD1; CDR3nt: TGTGCCAGCAGTTACGGGACAGGGGTAAAGGAGCAGTACTTC; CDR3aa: CASSYGTGVKEQYF
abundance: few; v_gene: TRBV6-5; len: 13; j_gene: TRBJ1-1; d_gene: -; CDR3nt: TGTGCCAGCAGTTACAGGTCGAACACTGAAGCTTTCTTT; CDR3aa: CASSYRSNTEAFF
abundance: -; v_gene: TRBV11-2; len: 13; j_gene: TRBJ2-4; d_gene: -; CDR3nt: TGTGCCAGCAGCTTAGGACAGGTGAACATTCAGTACTTC; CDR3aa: CASSLGQVNIQYF
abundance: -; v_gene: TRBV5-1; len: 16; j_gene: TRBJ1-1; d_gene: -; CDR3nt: TGCGCCAGCAGCTTGCAGGGACTCTCCGAAAACACTGAAGCTTTCTTT; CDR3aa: CASSLQGLSENTEAFF
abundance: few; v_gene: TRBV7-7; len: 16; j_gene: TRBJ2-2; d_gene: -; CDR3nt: TGTGCCAGCAGCTTAGATAGTGCAGGGAACGGCGGGGAGCTGTTTTTT; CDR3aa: CASSLDSAGNGGELFF
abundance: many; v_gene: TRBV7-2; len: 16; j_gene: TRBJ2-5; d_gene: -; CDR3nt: TGTGCCAGCAGCTTAGCGCCATGGCGGCTCCAAGAGACCCAGTACTTC; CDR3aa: CASSLAPWRLQETQYF
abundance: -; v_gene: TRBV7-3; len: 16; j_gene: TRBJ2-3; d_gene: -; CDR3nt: TGTGCCAGCAGCTTAGCCGGGGGCGAGGGCACAGATACGCAGTATTTT; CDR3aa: CASSLAGGEGTDTQYF
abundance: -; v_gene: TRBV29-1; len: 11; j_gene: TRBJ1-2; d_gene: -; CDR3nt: TGCAGCGTTGTGGGGGGGAATGGCTACACCTTC; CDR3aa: CSVVGGNGYTF
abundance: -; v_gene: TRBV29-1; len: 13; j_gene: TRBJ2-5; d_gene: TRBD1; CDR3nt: TGCAGCGTGGACCGGGACAGGGGAGAGACCCAGTACTTC; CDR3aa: CSVDRDRGETQYF
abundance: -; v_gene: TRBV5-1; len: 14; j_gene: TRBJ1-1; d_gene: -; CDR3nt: TGCGCCAGCAGCCGGACAGCCATGAACACTGAAGCTTTCTTT; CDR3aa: CASSRTAMNTEAFF
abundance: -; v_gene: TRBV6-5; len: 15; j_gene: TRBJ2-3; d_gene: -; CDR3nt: TGTGCCAGCAGTTACGGGGGGGGCTTCGCAGATACGCAGTATTTT; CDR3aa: CASSYGGGFADTQYF
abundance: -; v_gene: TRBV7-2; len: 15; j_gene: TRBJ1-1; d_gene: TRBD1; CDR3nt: TGTGCCAGCAGCCAGGCAGGGGGCGCTTCATCTGAAGCTTTCTTT; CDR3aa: CASSQAGGASSEAFF
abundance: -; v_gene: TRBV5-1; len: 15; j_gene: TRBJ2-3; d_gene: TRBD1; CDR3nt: TGCGCCAGCAGCGGGACAGGGGTCATGGCAGATACGCAGTATTTT; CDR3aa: CASSGTGVMADTQYF